The 17 T cell receptor beta chains presented below share a single source sample, sequenced in a study of blood T cell repertoires in COVID-19. Method: immunoSEQ multiplex PCR; TCRdb's copy keeps in-frame clones and lacks some. This table holds about 30,000 clones, 70% to 90% found once. Sequencing was done on a sample of peripheral blood. These receptors were collected from a human donor in a cohort sampled during active COVID-19. The donor label of this sample is uncertain.

This clone was recorded only once. The chain is built from TRBV27 and TRBJ2-7, with D unresolved. Trimming cost V 0 bases and J 1 base, with 7 bases left between them. This CDR3 contains 14 residues. Per germline, CDR1 MNHEY and CDR2 SMNVEV (reference sequence). CDR3 sequence: CASSLSFLSYEQYF. In DNA form, the CDR3 reads TGTGCCAGCAGTTTATCCTTCCTATCCTACGAGCAGTACTTC.

This clone was observed once. This chain connects TRBV3-1 (or the pseudogene TRBV3-2) to TRBJ2-3; D perhaps matches TRBD2 (6 bases). CDR1 is LGHDT, CDR2 YNNKEL, per germline (reference sequence). V was shortened by 0 bases and J by 8 bases, with 27 bases between the two germline ends. This CDR3 has 19 amino acids. The chain's CDR3 is CASSQDQGGTAIRGTTQYF. The CDR3 nucleotides read TGTGCCAGCAGCCAAGATCAGGGCGGGACGGCTATACGGGGGACTACGCAGTATTTT.

V usage is TRBV28 and J usage is TRBJ1-1; D is undetermined. The V gene lost 6 bases and the J gene lost 4 bases, with 18 bases spanning the gap. The CDR3 totals 15 residues. CDR1 and CDR2 (germline): MDHEN, SYDVKM. The CDR3 reads CASRPLLGGGTEAFF. The CDR3 nucleotides read TGTGCCAGCAGACCACTACTCGGAGGTGGCACTGAAGCTTTCTTT.

The chain employs TRBV29-1 and TRBJ2-1; D is undetermined. Germline-derived CDR1 and CDR2 are SQVTM and ANQGSEA. The CDR3 sequence is 13 residues long. Trimming pared 6 bases from V and 5 bases from J, leaving 14 bases between. The CDR3 DNA is TGCAGCGTCGCTTCGGGTCCCCACAATGAGCAGTTCTTC. Its translation is CSVASGPHNEQFF.

J is TRBJ2-2 and V is TRBV5-1, with 9 bases identical to TRBD2. The CDR3 is 14 amino acids. With 0 bases clipped from V and 11 bases from J, the junction kept 5 bases outside the gene matches. The germline V gene has CDR1 SGHRS and CDR2 YFSETQ. This CDR3 reads CASSLVSGSSELFF. Written as DNA, the CDR3 is TGCGCCAGCAGCTTGGTTAGCGGGAGTTCAGAGCTGTTTTTT. Full variable domain (rest looked up from reference TRBV5-1 and TRBJ2-2): KAGVTQTPRYLIKTRGQQVTLSCSPISGHRSVSWYQQTPGQGLQFLFEYFSETQRNKGNFPGRFSGRQFSNSRSEMNVSTLELGDSALYLCASSLVSGSSELFFGEGSRLTVL.

The gene calls are TRBV27 and TRBJ1-1, with 7 positions matching TRBD1. This CDR3 has 17 amino acids. Germline assignment: CDR1 MNHEY and CDR2 SMNVEV (reference sequence). V dropped 0 bases and J dropped 7; count of bases not matched to a gene: 14. The CDR3 reads CASSLSMGVQGPNEAFF. The CDR3 coding sequence is TGTGCCAGCAGTTTATCGATGGGGGTACAGGGGCCAAATGAAGCTTTCTTT.

The sample holds a few counts of this clone. The chain employs TRBV27 and TRBJ1-6; TRBD1 is a possible D gene (5 bases). There are 18 residues in the CDR3. Germline V lookup: CDR1 MNHEY, CDR2 SMNVEV (reference sequence). Trimming shortened V by 8 bases and J by 10 bases, and 30 bases separated the two germline ends. Written as DNA, the CDR3 is TGTGCCAGCCCCTTTACGGTAACCGGGACGGGGGTCAGATCACCCCTCCACTTT. Translating gives CASPFTVTGTGVRSPLHF.

The genes are TRBV9 and TRBJ2-3, with TRBD2 as a possible D gene (6 bases). From germline, CDR1 is SGDLS and CDR2 YYNGEE. The CDR3 contains 15 residues. V lost 0 bases and J lost 4, with 12 bases in between. The chain's CDR3 is CASSVGLVDADTQYF. The CDR3 DNA reads TGTGCCAGCAGCGTAGGACTAGTTGACGCAGATACGCAGTATTTT.

J is TRBJ2-5 and V is TRBV4-2; TRBD2 aligns across 13 bases. From germline, CDR1 is LGHNA and CDR2 YNFKEQ. CDR3 size: 17 residues. J gave up 2 bases and V 0 bases, and 3 bases lay outside the gene matches. The CDR3 region has the DNA TGTGCCAGCAGCCAAGAGGGGACTAGCGGGACACAAGAGACCCAGTACTTC. Translation gives CASSQEGTSGTQETQYF.

This clone was found a few times. The rearrangement uses TRBV28 and TRBJ1-1, with TRBD1 as a possible D gene (6 bases). The germline CDR1 and CDR2 sequences are MDHEN and SYDVKM. Trimming stripped 4 bases from V and 1 base from J, with 13 bases between. This CDR3 region has 15 residues. The DNA of the CDR3 is TGTGCCAGCAGTTGGGGGGGCAGGGGGAACACTGAAGCTTTCTTT. Translation: CASSWGGRGNTEAFF.

This clone is a singleton in its sample. V is TRBV5-1 and J is TRBJ1-2; 7 bases fit TRBD1. CDR1 SGHRS and CDR2 YFSETQ come from the germline V gene. The CDR3 contains 13 residues. Trimming cost V 0 bases and J 7 bases; bases outside gene matches: 3. The CDR3 DNA reads as TGCGCCAGCAGCTTGGGGACAGGTCGTGGCTACACCTTC. As protein: CASSLGTGRGYTF.

V is TRBV18 and J is TRBJ2-1, with 11 bases matching TRBD2. The germline gives CDR1 KGHSH, CDR2 LQKENI. With 1 base clipped from V and 7 bases from J, the junction kept 9 bases outside the gene matches. The length of the CDR3 is 17 residues. CDR3 nucleotides: TGTGCCAGCTCACCACTAGACCTAGCGGGAGGCTCTAATGAGCAGTTCTTC. The encoded protein is CASSPLDLAGGSNEQFF.

This chain uses TRBV19 with TRBJ1-5, with a weak D call TRBD1 (5 bases). The CDR3 length is 18 residues. Trimming removed 0 bases at V and 0 bases at J, with 15 bases between. Germline V gene lookup returns CDR1 LNHDA and CDR2 SQIVND (reference sequence). The CDR3 loop reads CASSIEQGVYYSNQPQHF. Written as DNA, the CDR3 is TGTGCCAGTAGTATAGAACAAGGGGTATACTATAGCAATCAGCCCCAGCATTTT.

J is TRBJ1-2 and V is TRBV28; D not resolved. The germline gives CDR1 MDHEN, CDR2 SYDVKM. V was trimmed by 5 bases and J by 4 bases, leaving 11 bases between them. The CDR3 extends over 13 amino acids. CDR3 sequence reads: CASSPVNLYGYTF. The CDR3 DNA reads as TGTGCCAGCAGTCCAGTCAACCTCTATGGCTACACCTTC.

This clone was counted a single time. This chain uses TRBV25-1 with TRBJ2-1; a weak D match, TRBD1 (5 bases). The germline V and J ends were trimmed by 1 base and 4 bases, with 11 bases remaining between them. The germline CDR1 and CDR2 sequences are MGHDK and SYGVNS. CDR3 length: 15 amino acids. The CDR3 bases are TGTGCCAGCAGTGAATTGGCAGGGTCGTACAATGAGCAGTTCTTC. Protein: CASSELAGSYNEQFF.

V gene TRBV28 combines with J gene TRBJ1-1; 10 bases match TRBD1. The CDR3 is 16 amino acids. V shed 5 bases, J shed 1 base, and the junction held 7 bases outside the gene matches. Germline V gene sequence: CDR1 MDHEN, CDR2 SYDVKM. DNA of the CDR3: TGTGCCAGCAGTCCCGGGACAGGGGCTTGGAACACTGAAGCTTTCTTT. Translated: CASSPGTGAWNTEAFF.

The chain combines TRBV19 with TRBJ1-1; 7 nucleotides align to TRBD1. Trimming took 4 bases from V and 1 from J; bases not matched to a gene: 6. The CDR3 is 15 amino acids. Germline V gene lookup returns CDR1 LNHDA and CDR2 SQIVND (reference sequence). The CDR3 protein is CASSKTGKRNTEAFF. DNA for the CDR3: TGTGCCAGTAGTAAGACAGGGAAGAGGAACACTGAAGCTTTCTTT.